The subject of this entry is one T cell receptor (beta chain). This specimen comes from a study of monozygotic twins with inflammatory bowel disease. The CDR3 loop spans 16 amino acids. The germline V gene has CDR1 KGHSH and CDR2 LQKENI. An amount of about 3,500 ng of total RNA was used for each TCR library. TCRdb reprocessed the 5' RACE reads, with one entry per CDR3 protein and no DNA. In all, the sample yields around 150,000 distinct CDR3 sequences. The gene calls are TRBV18 and TRBJ2-2. This receptor was identified in a human donor with ulcerative colitis or Crohn's disease, or a healthy co-twin of an affected twin (not recorded which). Sequenced sample: blood. CDR3 loop: CASSLSAAKNTGELFF.